These 13 T cell receptor beta chains originate from one sample sequenced in a study of blood T cell repertoires in COVID-19. Generated by immunoSEQ multiplex PCR, the TCRdb table keeps only in-frame clones and is missing some. The sample has 100,000 to 120,000 clones, nearly 90% seen once; the top ten hold 8% to 9.5%. What was sequenced was peripheral blood. The receptors were sampled from a woman in her 70s who had recovered from COVID-19.

V usage is TRBV19 and J usage is TRBJ1-1; D not certain. The germline V gene encodes CDR1 LNHDA and CDR2 SQIVND (reference sequence). The CDR3 is 15 residues long. V lost 1 base and J 4 bases, leaving 13 bases between the germline ends. CDR3 in DNA: TGTGCCAGTAGTATAGTCCCCGGGGTGAGCACTGAAGCTTTCTTT. It specifies CASSIVPGVSTEAFF. Full variable domain (remainder filled in from reference TRBV19 and TRBJ1-1): DGGITQSPKYLFRKEGQNVTLSCEQNLNHDAMYWYRQDPGQGLRLIYYSQIVNDFQKGDIAEGYSVSREKKESFPLTVTSAQKNPTAFYLCASSIVPGVSTEAFFGQGTRLTVV.

The rearrangement uses TRBV5-4 and TRBJ1-3; 9 nucleotides align to TRBD1. Germline V lookup: CDR1 SGHNT, CDR2 YYREEE (reference sequence). V lost 4 bases to trimming and J lost 4 bases; unmatched junction nucleotides: 6. This CDR3 has 15 residues. The CDR3 region has the DNA TGTGCCAGCAGCGATCGGACAGGGGCCGGAAACACCATATATTTT. Its protein is CASSDRTGAGNTIYF.

The rearrangement joins TRBV6-5 to TRBJ2-2, with unresolved D. V lost 7 bases to trimming and J lost 3 bases, with 15 bases between them. Germline lookup yields CDR1 MNHEY and CDR2 SVGAGI. CDR3 size: 15 residues. CDR3 coding DNA: TGTGCCAGCACTCCGTGGCGGCGCTACACCGGGGAGCTGTTTTTT. This encodes CASTPWRRYTGELFF.

The chain couples TRBV27 to TRBJ2-6, with D uncertain. The CDR3 runs to 15 residues. The V gene's germline CDR1 is MNHEY and CDR2 SMNVEV (reference sequence). With 7 bases removed from V and 2 bases from J, the gap between germline ends came to 12 bases. As DNA, the CDR3 is TGTGCCAGCACCCTCCGTGGCACTGGGGCCAACGTCCTGACTTTC. Residues: CASTLRGTGANVLTF.

A single count supports this clone. The chain joins TRBV7-2 to TRBJ1-6; D is ambiguous. Germline V gene sequence: CDR1 SGHTA, CDR2 FQGNSA. Trimming removed 1 base at V and 8 bases at J, with 12 bases between. The CDR3 length is 15 residues. In DNA, the CDR3 is TGTGCCAGCAGCTTAGTAACGGGGATCGATTCACCCCTCCACTTT. Translating gives CASSLVTGIDSPLHF.

This rearrangement joins TRBV28 to TRBJ1-4; D is unresolved. V dropped 11 bases and J dropped 4 bases, with 20 bases sitting between them. CDR3 length: 15 amino acids. CDR1 MDHEN and CDR2 SYDVKM come from the germline V gene. Here the CDR3 reads CAVVSGGRINEKLFF. CDR3 sequence (DNA): TGTGCCGTGGTCTCGGGAGGGAGGATTAATGAAAAACTGTTTTTT.

The chain is built from TRBV28 and TRBJ1-2; 11 positions agree with TRBD1. The CDR3 is 14 amino acids. Germline CDR1 MDHEN, CDR2 SYDVKM. CDR3 loop: CAVDRGRWDYGYTF. In DNA form, the CDR3 reads TGTGCGGTGGACAGGGGGCGCTGGGACTATGGCTACACCTTC.

The chain combines TRBV28 with TRBJ2-3, with 7 bases that match TRBD2. This CDR3 comprises 13 residues. The germline gives CDR1 MDHEN, CDR2 SYDVKM. The junction had 2 bases not matched to a gene; V was cut back by 6 bases and J by 2 bases. CDR3 in amino acids: CASSRDYTDTQYF. The CDR3 DNA sequence: TGTGCCAGCAGCCGGGACTACACAGATACGCAGTATTTT.

J is TRBJ2-3 and V is TRBV5-1, with 7 nucleotides matching TRBD1. The CDR3 runs 11 residues. V shed 4 bases and J 11 bases; nucleotides not matched to a gene: 4. Germline V CDR1 and CDR2: SGHRS, YFSETQ. CDR3 coding DNA: TGCGCCAGCAGCCTGACAGGGAGGCAGTATTTT. Protein: CASSLTGRQYF.

The chain couples TRBV7-2 to TRBJ2-2; possibly TRBD1 for D (5 bases). This CDR3 region has 15 residues. The V and J ends lost 2 bases and 0 bases respectively, with 7 bases between them. Germline-derived CDR1 and CDR2 are SGHTA and FQGNSA. This CDR3 is CASSLQGTNTGELFF. In nucleotides, the CDR3 is TGTGCCAGCAGCTTACAGGGTACGAACACCGGGGAGCTGTTTTTT.

Here the CDR3 DNA reads TGTGCCAGCAGTTACGAGGGGGGGTTGCAGCCCCAGCATTTT. Protein sequence: CASSYEGGLQPQHF. J is TRBJ1-5 and V is TRBV6-2 or TRBV6-3, with TRBD1 as a possible D gene (6 bases). V was cut by 2 bases and J by 7 bases, with 12 bases left in between. This CDR3 is built from 14 residues. CDR1 MNHEY and CDR2 SVGEGT come from the germline V gene.

This CDR3 is CASSLLRGAPYNEQFF. The CDR3 nucleotides read TGTGCCAGCAGCTTATTGCGGGGGGCCCCCTACAATGAGCAGTTCTTC. The V and J genes are TRBV7-2 and TRBJ2-1; 8 bases line up with TRBD2. The CDR3 runs to 16 residues. CDR1 SGHTA and CDR2 FQGNSA come from the germline V gene. Trimming at V came to 2 bases and at J to 2 bases, leaving 5 bases not matched to a gene.

This rearrangement joins TRBV6-5 to TRBJ2-5; tentatively, D is TRBD2 (5 bases). Germline CDR1 reads MNHEY; CDR2 reads SVGAGI. V lost 6 bases and J 3 bases, leaving 17 bases between the germline ends. CDR3 length: 15 amino acids. For the CDR3, the DNA is TGTGCCAGCAGGGACGGACTGCTGTTTGAAGAGACCCAGTACTTC. It is translated as CASRDGLLFEETQYF.